The T cell receptor beta chain under discussion was sequenced for a study of tumor-infiltrating lymphocytes in primary liver carcinoma (dated by TCRdb to about 2017). In terms of the full investigation: Of the five patients (three men and two women, aged 30 to 69 years), four had hepatocellular carcinoma and one had combined HCC and intrahepatic cholangiocarcinoma. The five patients had tumors staged T1-T3 N0M0, with maximum diameters ranging from about 4.2 to 10 cm. Roughly 3.5 to 7.5 million productive TCRbeta reads were obtained per sample, and no significant difference in read depth was found between tissue types. The study combined TCRbeta repertoire sequencing, expression microarrays and whole-exome sequencing across five regions of each liver tumor, with adjacent normal tissue and blood. A total of some 35 specimens from 5 patients underwent TCRbeta repertoire sequencing, comprising 25 or so tumor regions, 5 adjacent noncancerous liver tissues and 5 peripheral blood samples. To link TCRbeta repertoire diversity with the local molecular phenotype, the approximately 23 tumor region samples were profiled using Agilent mRNA microarrays. Reproducibility between technical replicate repertoires was high, with correlation coefficients above 0.95 and mean shared-clone rates near 0.89. Study-wide findings and limitations: Only roughly 8-24% of top clones appeared in all five regions of a tumor, which suggests that tumor-infiltrating T cells are spatially heterogeneous. Repertoire overlap was found to be higher between tumor regions (mean around 35%) than between tumor-adjacent (17%) or tumor-blood (around 15%) pairs, consistent with antigen-driven expansion. A significantly larger repertoire fraction was made up by the top 250 clones in tumors than in blood (p = 0.039). Comparison of CD4+ and CD8+ T cell repertoires was precluded by the use of bulk unsorted samples. Only 4 or 5 patients were included in the study, and the authors note that the findings should be validated in a larger study. Only the TCR beta chain was sequenced, which likely underestimates true repertoire diversity because unpaired alpha chains were not captured.

About this clonotype itself: Its antigen target is currently unknown. One junction end does not reproduce the germline sequence, and a read error may be involved.

Using a constant-region primer and ProtoScript II reverse transcriptase, TCRbeta-specific cDNA was reverse-transcribed from 500 ng total RNA. TCRbeta libraries were built with three nested multiplex PCR rounds, a slightly modified ARM-PCR procedure. Sample barcodes and Illumina adapters were added in a final 25-cycle PCR using Deep VentR polymerase. Before sequencing, amplicons of 200-500 bp were gel-purified using a QIAquick gel extraction kit. An Illumina HiSeq 2500 was used to sequence the TCRbeta amplicons with 250-bp paired-end reads. The original methods were these. Trimmomatic v0.33 was used to quality-trim the reads, and FLASH v1.2.11 was used to merge paired reads so that full CDR3 sequences could be recovered. V, D and J germline segments were assigned to the rearranged TCRbeta sequences using MiGEC v1.2.1b. Clonotype statistics and Shannon-Wiener diversity indices were computed with VDJtools v1.0.0. Except for diversity analysis, only each sample's 250 most abundant clonotypes were used in subsequent analyses to reduce sampling bias. TCRdb redid the processing of the public reads, applying fastp at Q25 and MiXCR, and retained in-frame beta chains. Rows matching on CDR3 protein sequence are summarized as one entry with the most common DNA and genes. None of the V and J calls come from the authors' own analysis; TCRdb made them. In this sample the table shows about 100,000 distinct CDR3 sequences, around two thirds of which occur a single time. The leading ten clones occupy 10% to 15% of the sample.

Total RNA and DNA were co-extracted from roughly 20-30 mg of bulk tissue with the AllPrep DNA/RNA mini kit, without cell sorting. Between November 2015 and early 2016, a few patients in China with histopathologically diagnosed primary liver carcinoma had surgical resection. At the time of sampling, the patients had chronic HBV infection and had not received any treatment. Five spatially separated regions were sampled from each tumor: the superior, inferior, left-lateral and right-lateral poles, plus the tumor centre. Histological examination found more than 80% viable tumor cells in every tumor sample. Fresh tumor and adjacent tissue pieces were bisected; one half was stored in RNAlater at -80°C, the other sent for histology. This receptor was identified in a woman aged 55-70 years with primary liver carcinoma and hepatitis B virus infection. Sequencing was performed on liver tumor tissue from sampling region 2. The cell subset or site label here, explained by the study, means: tumor region T2, inferior pole.

For the CDR3, the sequence is CVSSLGSGLAGLYEQYF. The DNA is TGTGTCAGCAGCCTCGGTTCAGGTCTAGCAGGACTGTACGAGCAGTACTTC. This sequence uses TRBV4-2 and TRBJ2-7; matching of 5 bases hints at TRBD2 as the D gene. The CDR3 holds 17 amino acids from the cysteine to the phenylalanine. Just CDR3 DNA is preserved here, 51 bases in frame from base 1. CDR1 LGHNA and CDR2 YNFKEQ are derived from the germline V gene.